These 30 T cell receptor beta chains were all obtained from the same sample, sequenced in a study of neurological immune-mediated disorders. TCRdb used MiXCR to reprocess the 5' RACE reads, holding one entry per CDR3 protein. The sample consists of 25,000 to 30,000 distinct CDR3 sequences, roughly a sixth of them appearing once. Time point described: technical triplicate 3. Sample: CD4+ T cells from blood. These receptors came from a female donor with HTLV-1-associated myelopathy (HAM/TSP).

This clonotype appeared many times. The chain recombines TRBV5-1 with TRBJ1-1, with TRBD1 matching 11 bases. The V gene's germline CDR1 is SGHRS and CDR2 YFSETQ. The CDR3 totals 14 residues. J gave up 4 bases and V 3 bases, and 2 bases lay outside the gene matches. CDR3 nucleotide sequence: TGCGCCAGCAGCTCCGGGACAGGGGGCACTGAAGCTTTCTTT. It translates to CASSSGTGGTEAFF.

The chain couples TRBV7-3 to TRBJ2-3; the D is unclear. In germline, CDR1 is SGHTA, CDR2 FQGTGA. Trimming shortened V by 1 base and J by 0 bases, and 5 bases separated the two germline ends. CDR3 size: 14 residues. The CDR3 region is CASSLNPSTDTQYF. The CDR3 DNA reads TGTGCCAGCAGCTTAAATCCTAGCACAGATACGCAGTATTTT. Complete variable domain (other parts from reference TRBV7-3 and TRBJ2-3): GAGVSQTPSNKVTEKGKYVELRCDPISGHTALYWYRQSLGQGPEFLIYFQGTGAADDSGLPNDRFFAVRPEGSVSTLKIQRTERGDSAVYLCASSLNPSTDTQYFGPGTRLTVL.

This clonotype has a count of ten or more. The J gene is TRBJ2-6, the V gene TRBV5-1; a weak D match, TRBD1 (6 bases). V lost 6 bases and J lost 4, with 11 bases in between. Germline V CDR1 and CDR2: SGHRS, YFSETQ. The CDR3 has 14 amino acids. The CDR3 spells CASTLQGGANVLTF. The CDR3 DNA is TGCGCCAGCACCCTGCAGGGGGGGGCCAACGTCCTGACTTTC.

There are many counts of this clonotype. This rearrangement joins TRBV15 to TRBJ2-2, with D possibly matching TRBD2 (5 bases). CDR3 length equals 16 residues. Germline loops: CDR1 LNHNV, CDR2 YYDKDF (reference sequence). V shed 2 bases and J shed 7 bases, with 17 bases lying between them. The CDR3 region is CATSRRDRGSGGELFF. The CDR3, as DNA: TGTGCCACCAGCAGACGCGATCGGGGATCGGGCGGGGAGCTGTTTTTT.

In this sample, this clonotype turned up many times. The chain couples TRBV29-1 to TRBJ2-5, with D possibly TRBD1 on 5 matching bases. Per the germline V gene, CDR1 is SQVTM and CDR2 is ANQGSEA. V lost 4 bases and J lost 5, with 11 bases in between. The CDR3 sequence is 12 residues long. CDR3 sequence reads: CSVVSPGETQYF. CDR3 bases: TGCAGCGTTGTATCCCCAGGGGAGACCCAGTACTTC.

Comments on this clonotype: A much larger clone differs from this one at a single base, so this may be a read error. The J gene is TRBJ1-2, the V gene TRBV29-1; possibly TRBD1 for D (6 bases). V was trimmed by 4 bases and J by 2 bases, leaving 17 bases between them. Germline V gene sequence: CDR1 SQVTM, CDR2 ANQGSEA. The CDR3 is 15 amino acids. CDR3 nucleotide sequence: TGCAGCGTTGGGTCAGCGGTGGGGGCCAACTATGGCTACACCTTC. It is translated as CSVGSAVGANYGYTF.

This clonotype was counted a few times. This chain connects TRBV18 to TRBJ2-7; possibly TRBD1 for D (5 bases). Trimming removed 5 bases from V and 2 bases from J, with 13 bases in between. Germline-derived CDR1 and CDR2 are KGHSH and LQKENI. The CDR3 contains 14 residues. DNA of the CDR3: TGTGCCAGCTCAGGGGCTTCGGATCCCTACGAGCAGTACTTC. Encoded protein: CASSGASDPYEQYF.

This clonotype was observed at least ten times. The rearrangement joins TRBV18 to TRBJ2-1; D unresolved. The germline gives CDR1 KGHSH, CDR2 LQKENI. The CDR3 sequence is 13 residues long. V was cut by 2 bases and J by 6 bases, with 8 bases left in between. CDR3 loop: CASSPKSINEQFF. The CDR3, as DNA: TGTGCCAGCTCACCAAAGTCGATCAATGAGCAGTTCTTC.

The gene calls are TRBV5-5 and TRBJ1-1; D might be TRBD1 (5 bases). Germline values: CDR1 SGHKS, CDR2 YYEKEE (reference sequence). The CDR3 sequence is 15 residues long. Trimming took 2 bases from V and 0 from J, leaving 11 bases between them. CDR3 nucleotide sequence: TGTGCCAGCAGCTTATCGGGACGAATGAACACTGAAGCTTTCTTT. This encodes CASSLSGRMNTEAFF.

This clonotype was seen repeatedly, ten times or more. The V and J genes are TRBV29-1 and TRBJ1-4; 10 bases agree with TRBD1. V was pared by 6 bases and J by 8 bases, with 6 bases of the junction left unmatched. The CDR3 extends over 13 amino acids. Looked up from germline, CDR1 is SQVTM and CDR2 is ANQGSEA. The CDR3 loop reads CSVGTGVGEKLFF. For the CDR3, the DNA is TGCAGCGTCGGGACAGGGGTAGGGGAAAAACTGTTTTTT.

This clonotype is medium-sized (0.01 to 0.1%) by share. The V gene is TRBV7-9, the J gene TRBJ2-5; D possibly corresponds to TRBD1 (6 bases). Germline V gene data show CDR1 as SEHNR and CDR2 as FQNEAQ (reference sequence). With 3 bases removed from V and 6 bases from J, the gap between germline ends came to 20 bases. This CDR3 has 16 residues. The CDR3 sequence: CASSFSLGAPGKTQYF. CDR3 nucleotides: TGTGCCAGCAGCTTTTCCCTGGGGGCGCCCGGGAAGACCCAGTACTTC. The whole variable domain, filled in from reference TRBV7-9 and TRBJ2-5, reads DTGVSQNPRHKITKRGQNVTFRCDPISEHNRLYWYRQTLGQGPEFLTYFQNEAQLEKSRLLSDRFSAERPKGSFSTLEIQRTEQGDSAMYLCASSFSLGAPGKTQYFGPGTRLLVL.

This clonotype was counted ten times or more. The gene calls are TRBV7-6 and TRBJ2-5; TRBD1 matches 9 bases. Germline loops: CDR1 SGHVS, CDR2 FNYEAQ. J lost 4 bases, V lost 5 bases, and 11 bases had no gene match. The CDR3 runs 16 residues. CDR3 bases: TGTGCCAGCAGCCCCATGGGACAGGGATATGTAGAGACCCAGTACTTC. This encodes CASSPMGQGYVETQYF.

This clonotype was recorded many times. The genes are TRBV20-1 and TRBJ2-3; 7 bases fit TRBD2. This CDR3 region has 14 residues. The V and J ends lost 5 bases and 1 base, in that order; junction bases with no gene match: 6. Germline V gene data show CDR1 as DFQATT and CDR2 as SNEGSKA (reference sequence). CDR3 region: CSAPREVGTDTQYF. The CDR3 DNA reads TGCAGTGCTCCCCGGGAGGTCGGCACAGATACGCAGTATTTT.

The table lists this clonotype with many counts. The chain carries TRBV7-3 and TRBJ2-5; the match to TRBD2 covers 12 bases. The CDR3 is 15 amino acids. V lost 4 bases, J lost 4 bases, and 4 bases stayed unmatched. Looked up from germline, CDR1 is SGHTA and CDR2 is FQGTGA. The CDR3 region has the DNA TGTGCCAGCAGCTACCTAGCGGGGGGGGGAGAGACCCAGTACTTC. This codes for CASSYLAGGGETQYF.

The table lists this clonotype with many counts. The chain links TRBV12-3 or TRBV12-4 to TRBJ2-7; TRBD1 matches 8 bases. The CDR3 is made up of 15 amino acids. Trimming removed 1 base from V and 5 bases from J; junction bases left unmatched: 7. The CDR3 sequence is CASSLGRTGWDEQYF. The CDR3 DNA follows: TGTGCCAGCAGTTTAGGGAGGACAGGGTGGGACGAGCAGTACTTC.

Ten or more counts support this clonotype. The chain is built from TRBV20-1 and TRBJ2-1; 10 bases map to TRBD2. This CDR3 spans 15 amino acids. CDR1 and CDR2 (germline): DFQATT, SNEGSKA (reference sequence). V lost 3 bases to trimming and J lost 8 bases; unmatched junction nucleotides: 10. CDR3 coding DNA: TGCAGTGCTAGCGGCGCCCTAGCGGGAGACCATGAGCAGTTCTTC. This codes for CSASGALAGDHEQFF.

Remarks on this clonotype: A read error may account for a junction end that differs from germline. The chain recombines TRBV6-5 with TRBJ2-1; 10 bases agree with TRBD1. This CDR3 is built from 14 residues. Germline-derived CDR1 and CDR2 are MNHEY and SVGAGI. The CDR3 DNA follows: TGTGCCAGCAGAACCGACAGGGGGCTTGATGAGAAGTTCTTC. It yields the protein CASRTDRGLDEKFF.

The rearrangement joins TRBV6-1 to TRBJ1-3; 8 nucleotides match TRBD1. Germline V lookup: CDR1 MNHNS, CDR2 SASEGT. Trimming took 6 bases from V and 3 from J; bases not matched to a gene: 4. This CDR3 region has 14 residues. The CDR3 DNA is TGTGCCAGCAGGAGACAGGGGAGTGGAAACACCATATATTTT. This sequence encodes CASRRQGSGNTIYF.

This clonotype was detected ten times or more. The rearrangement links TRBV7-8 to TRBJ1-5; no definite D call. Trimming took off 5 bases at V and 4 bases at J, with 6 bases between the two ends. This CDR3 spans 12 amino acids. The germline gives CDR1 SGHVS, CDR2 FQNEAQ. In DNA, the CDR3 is TGTGCCAGCAGCATACCTAATCAGCCCCAGCATTTT. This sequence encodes CASSIPNQPQHF.

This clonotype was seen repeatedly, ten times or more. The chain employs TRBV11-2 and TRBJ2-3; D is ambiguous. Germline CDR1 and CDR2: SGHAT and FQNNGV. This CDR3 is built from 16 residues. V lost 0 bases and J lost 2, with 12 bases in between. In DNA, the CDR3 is TGTGCCAGCAGCTTAGATCAGCCCGCCGTCACAGATACGCAGTATTTT. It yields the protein CASSLDQPAVTDTQYF.

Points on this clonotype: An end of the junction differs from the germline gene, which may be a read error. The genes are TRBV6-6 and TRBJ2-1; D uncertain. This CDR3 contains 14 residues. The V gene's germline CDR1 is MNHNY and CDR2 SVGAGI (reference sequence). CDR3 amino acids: CASSYSIYPNDQFF. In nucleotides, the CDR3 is TGTGCCAGCAGTTACTCTATCTACCCTAATGATCAGTTCTTC.

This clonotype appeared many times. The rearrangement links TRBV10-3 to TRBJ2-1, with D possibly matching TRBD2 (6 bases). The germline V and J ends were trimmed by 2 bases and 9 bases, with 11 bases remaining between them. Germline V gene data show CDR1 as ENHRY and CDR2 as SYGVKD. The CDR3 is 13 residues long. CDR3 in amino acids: CAISEEGRSEQFF. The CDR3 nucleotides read TGTGCCATCAGTGAGGAGGGGAGGAGTGAGCAGTTCTTC.

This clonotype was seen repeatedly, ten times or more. Written as DNA, the CDR3 is TGCAGTGCCACCGGACAGTACGGGTACAATGAGCAGTTCTTC. Translation gives CSATGQYGYNEQFF. The rearrangement joins TRBV20-1 to TRBJ2-1; perhaps TRBD1 as D (6 bases). The CDR3 is 14 residues long. Deletions cut 6 bases from V and 4 bases from J, with 16 bases between. CDR1 and CDR2 (germline): DFQATT, SNEGSKA (reference sequence).

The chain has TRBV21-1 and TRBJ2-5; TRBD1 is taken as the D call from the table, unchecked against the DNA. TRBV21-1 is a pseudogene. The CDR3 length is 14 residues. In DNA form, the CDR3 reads TGTGCCAGCAGCCCATTACCGGACAGGGAGACCCAGTACTTC. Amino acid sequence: CASSPLPDRETQYF.

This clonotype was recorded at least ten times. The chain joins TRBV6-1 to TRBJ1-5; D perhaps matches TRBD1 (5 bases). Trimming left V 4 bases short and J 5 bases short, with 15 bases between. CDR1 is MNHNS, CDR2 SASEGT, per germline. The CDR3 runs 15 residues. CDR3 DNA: TGTGCCAGCAGTGGGGGCCTGGGCCCGGATCAGCCCCAGCATTTT. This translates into CASSGGLGPDQPQHF.

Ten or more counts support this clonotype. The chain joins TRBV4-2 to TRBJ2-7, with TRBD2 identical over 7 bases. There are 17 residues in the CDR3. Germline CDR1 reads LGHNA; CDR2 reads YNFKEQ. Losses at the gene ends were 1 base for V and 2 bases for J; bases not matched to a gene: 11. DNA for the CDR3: TGTGCCAGCAGCCAAGCCCTTGGGGACTACCGAGCCTACGAGCAGTACTTC. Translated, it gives CASSQALGDYRAYEQYF.

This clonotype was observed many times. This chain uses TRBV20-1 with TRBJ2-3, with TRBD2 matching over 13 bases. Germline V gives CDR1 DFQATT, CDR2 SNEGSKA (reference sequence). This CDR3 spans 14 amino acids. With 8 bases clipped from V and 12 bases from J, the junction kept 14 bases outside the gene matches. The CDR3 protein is CSPSTSGGPDLQYF. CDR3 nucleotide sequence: TGCAGTCCTTCGACTAGCGGGGGGCCAGACCTCCAGTATTTT.

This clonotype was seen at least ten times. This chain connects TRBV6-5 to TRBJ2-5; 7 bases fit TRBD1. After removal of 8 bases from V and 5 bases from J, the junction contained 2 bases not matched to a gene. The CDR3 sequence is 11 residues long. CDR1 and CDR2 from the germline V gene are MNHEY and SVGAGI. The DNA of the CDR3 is TGTGCCAGCCGGACAGGCGAGACCCAGTACTTC. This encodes CASRTGETQYF.

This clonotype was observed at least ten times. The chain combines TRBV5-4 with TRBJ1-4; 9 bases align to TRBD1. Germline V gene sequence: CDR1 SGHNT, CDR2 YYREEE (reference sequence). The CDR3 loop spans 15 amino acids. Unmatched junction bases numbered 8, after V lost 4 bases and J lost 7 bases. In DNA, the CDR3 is TGTGCCAGCAGCGGTTCGACAGGGGGGGCTGAAAAACTGTTTTTT. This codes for CASSGSTGGAEKLFF.

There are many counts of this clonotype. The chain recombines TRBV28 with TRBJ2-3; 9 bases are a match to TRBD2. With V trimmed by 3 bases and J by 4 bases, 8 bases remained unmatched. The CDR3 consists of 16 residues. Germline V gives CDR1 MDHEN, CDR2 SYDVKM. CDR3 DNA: TGTGCCAGCAGTTTTGTGGTCGGCGGGGGGGCAGATACGCAGTATTTT. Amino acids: CASSFVVGGGADTQYF. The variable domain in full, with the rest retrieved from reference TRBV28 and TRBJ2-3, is DVKVTQSSRYLVKRTGEKVFLECVQDMDHENMFWYRQDPGLGLRLIYFSYDVKMKEKGDIPEGYSVSREKKERFSLILESASTNQTSMYLCASSFVVGGGADTQYFGPGTRLTVL.